The clone carrying this T cell receptor (beta chain) has more than one count but fewer than ten. Its cognate antigen is unknown. The data are from a study of blood T cells in healthy people across ages. A second PCR of 7 to 11 cycles used a sample-barcoded 5' primer and a J-beta primer mix. TCRdb redid the calling of the 5' RACE reads with MiXCR, one entry per CDR3 protein. In the table there are a few hundred thousand distinct CDR3 sequences, roughly half of which are singletons. General study points: The unknown donor CMV status may have confounded expanded clonotype changes. The fall in TCR beta diversity per million T cells was roughly linear with age.

Trimming cost V 6 bases and J 4 bases, with 13 bases left between them. The CDR3 extends over 14 amino acids. Germline CDR1 and CDR2: MNHEY and SVGEGT. Input material: blood. This TCR was recovered from a man aged 55-75 years in good health. The chain carries TRBV6-2 or TRBV6-3 and TRBJ2-1; D is possibly TRBD1 or TRBD2 (5 bases each). The CDR3 loop reads CASSHQWGYNEQFF. The CDR3 coding sequence is TGTGCCAGCAGCCACCAGTGGGGGTACAATGAGCAGTTCTTC.